This T cell receptor (beta chain) was recorded in a study of shared clonotypes between healthy human individuals. The study, taken as a whole, reports: With few donors, the genetic and exposure-history diversity represented was limited. Deeper or shallower sequencing was expected to change how clonotypes are shared among donors.

Measured with immunoSEQ multiplex PCR; TCRdb has only the in-frame clones, and not every one. The table has about 470,000 clones, about 76% seen once. On this clone itself: Antigen specificity is unknown.

The sequencing sample was made of PBMCs. This TCR was recovered from a woman aged 40-49 years in good health. Some clones in this sample may be carry-over from other donors' samples.

This CDR3 is CASSLNGQGPIEQFF. CDR3 in DNA: TGTGCCAGCAGTTTAAACGGACAGGGGCCCATTGAGCAGTTCTTC. The chain has TRBV27 and TRBJ2-1; TRBD1 matches 9 bases. This CDR3 has 15 residues. Germline CDR1 reads MNHEY; CDR2 reads SMNVEV (reference sequence). The V segment lost 2 bases and the J segment 9 bases; nucleotides outside the gene matches: 8.